What follows is one TCR beta chain and its context. It lacks a known antigen. No much larger clone exists at a distance of one base, and base qualities are not known. TCRbeta CDR3 regions were amplified from genomic DNA by means of the immunoSEQ Assay, a bias-controlled multiplex PCR. The original pipeline was this. The number of nucleated cells in each sample was estimated by amplification of reference gene primers within the assay. To quantify the absolute abundance of each unique TCRbeta CDR3 rearrangement, sequence reads were collapsed and filtered. Productive Simpson clonality was computed per sample as the square root of Simpson's diversity index over productive rearrangements. The table was pulled from immuneACCESS by TCRdb, which kept in-frame rearrangements only. Such tables lose some clones; where checked, under half of the loss comes from unresolved V genes, and the rest has no known cause. V, J and clone size derive from that table, while D and trimming were established from the DNA sequence. The sample table shows hundreds of thousands of clones, and more than 80% are seen once. Clones ranked in the top ten supply more than 0.95% of the sample.

This sample was taken from a study of blood T cell repertoires in COVID-19 (dated by TCRdb to the early 2020s). Describing the broader study: Collaborator samples came from the United States, Italy and Spain and covered acute and convalescent phases of COVID-19. Samples were obtained from the ongoing ImmuneRACE study (first 160 participants) and from over 1,000 subjects provided by 6 global collaborators. Where available, HLA class I and class II types were obtained from metadata supplied by the sample provider rather than from assay-based typing. The material from the prospective study consisted of cDNA or gDNA derived from T cells, B-cell-depleted T cells, or PBMCs. Sample metadata almost always included a de-identified subject ID, COVID-19 status, age in years and sex. The repertoires were made available in a free public database intended to serve as a resource for research on the immune response to SARS-CoV-2. Deeply sampled blood TCRbeta repertoires from subjects exposed to, actively infected with, or recovered from COVID-19 were included in the dataset.

In the prospective study, participants were 18 to 89 years old, resided in about two dozen geographic areas of the United States, and were enrolled through a virtual design. In the prospective study, cohorts were assigned on the basis of participant-reported clinical history obtained from a screening survey and a study questionnaire. Recovered participants in ImmuneRACE Cohort 3 were defined by two consecutive negative NP/OP PCR tests, clearance by a healthcare professional, or resolution of symptoms. Mobile phlebotomists in the prospective study collected whole blood, serum and a nasopharyngeal or oropharyngeal swab from every participant. Prospective study participants could optionally give additional blood draws and questionnaires over a roughly two-month period. Prospective study blood samples were shipped either frozen or at room temperature before DNA extraction. Overall results and qualifications from the work: Clinical and demographic metadata were provided uncurated, with the amount varying by source and participant.

In the germline V gene, CDR1 corresponds to KGHSH and CDR2 to LQKENI. Inclusive of the bounding cysteine and phenylalanine, the CDR3 is 17 residues long. Left in the record is the CDR3 DNA by itself, 51 bases read in frame from the first base. V trim: 0 bases; J trim: 8 bases; unmatched bases: 8. Material for sequencing was PBMCs or T cells enriched from blood (not recorded which). This receptor chain uses TRBV18 and TRBJ2-2; TRBD2 lines up with 11 middle nucleotides. The source is a man younger than 45 who had recovered from COVID-19. At the DNA level, the sequence is TGTGCCAGCTCACCACCGGTTGGGACTAGCGGAGGAGGGGAGCTGTTTTTT. Its product reads: CASSPPVGTSGGGELFF. The full variable domain, with segments outside the CDR3 supplied by the reference TRBV18 and TRBJ2-2 proteins, appears as NAGVMQNPRHLVRRRGQEARLRCSPMKGHSHVYWYRQLPEEGLKFMVYLQKENIIDESGMPKERFSAEFPKEGPSILRIQQVVRGDSAAYFCASSPPVGTSGGGELFFGEGSRLTVL.